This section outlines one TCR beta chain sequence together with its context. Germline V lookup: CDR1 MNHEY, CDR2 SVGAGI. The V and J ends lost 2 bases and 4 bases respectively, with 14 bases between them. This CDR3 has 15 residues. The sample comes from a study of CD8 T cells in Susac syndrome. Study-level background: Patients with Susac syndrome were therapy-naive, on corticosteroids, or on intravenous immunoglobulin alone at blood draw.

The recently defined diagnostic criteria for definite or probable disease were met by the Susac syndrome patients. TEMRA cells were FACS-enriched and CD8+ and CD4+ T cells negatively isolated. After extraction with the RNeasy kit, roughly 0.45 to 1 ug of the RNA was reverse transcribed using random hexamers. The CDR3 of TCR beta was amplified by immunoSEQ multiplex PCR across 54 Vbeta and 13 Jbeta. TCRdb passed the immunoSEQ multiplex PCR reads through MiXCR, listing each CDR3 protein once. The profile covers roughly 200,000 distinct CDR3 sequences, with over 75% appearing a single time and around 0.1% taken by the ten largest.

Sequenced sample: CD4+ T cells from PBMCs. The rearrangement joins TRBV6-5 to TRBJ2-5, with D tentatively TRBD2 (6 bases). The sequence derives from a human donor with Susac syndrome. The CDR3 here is CASSYGGNDPETQYF. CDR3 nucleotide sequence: TGTGCCAGCAGTTACGGGGGGAATGACCCAGAGACCCAGTACTTC.